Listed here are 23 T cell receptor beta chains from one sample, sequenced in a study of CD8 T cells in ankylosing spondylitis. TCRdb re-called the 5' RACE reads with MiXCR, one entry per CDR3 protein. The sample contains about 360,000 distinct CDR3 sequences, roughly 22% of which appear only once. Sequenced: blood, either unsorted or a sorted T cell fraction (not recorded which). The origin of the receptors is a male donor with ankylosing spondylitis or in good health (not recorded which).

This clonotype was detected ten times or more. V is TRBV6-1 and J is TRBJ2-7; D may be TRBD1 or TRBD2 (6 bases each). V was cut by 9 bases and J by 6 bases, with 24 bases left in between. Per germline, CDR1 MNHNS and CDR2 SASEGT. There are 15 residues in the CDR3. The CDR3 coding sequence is TGTGCCAGTGCCATGGAGGACAGCGGGTACTCCGAGCAGTACTTC. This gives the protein CASAMEDSGYSEQYF.

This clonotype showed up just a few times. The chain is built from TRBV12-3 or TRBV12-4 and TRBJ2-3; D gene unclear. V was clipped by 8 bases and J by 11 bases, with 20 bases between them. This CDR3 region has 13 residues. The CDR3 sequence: CASRPGPQVEQYF. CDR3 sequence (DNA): TGTGCCAGCCGACCCGGGCCCCAGGTTGAGCAGTATTTT.

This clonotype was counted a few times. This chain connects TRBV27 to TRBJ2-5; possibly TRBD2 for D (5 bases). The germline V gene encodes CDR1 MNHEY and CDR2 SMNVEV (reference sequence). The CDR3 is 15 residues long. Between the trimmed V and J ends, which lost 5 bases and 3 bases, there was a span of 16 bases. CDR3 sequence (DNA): TGTGCCAGCAGTCCCCTTTTGTCCGGGGAAGAGACCCAGTACTTC. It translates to CASSPLLSGEETQYF.

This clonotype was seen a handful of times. Written as DNA, the CDR3 is TGTGCCAGCAGCCCCGGGACAGAAACAGATACGCAGTATTTT. Translating it yields CASSPGTETDTQYF. The rearrangement uses TRBV28 and TRBJ2-3; 7 bases match TRBD1. Germline-derived CDR1 and CDR2 are MDHEN and SYDVKM. This CDR3 comprises 14 residues. V was clipped by 6 bases and J by 3 bases; unmatched bases: 6.

The CDR3 spells CASSLGLAVNEQFF. CDR3 nucleotide sequence: TGTGCCAGCAGTTTAGGACTAGCGGTGAATGAGCAGTTCTTC. This chain connects TRBV27 to TRBJ2-1; 10 bases align to TRBD2. V lost 2 bases and J lost 7; bases outside the gene matches: 2. Germline CDR1 and CDR2: MNHEY and SMNVEV (reference sequence). The length of the CDR3 is 14 residues.

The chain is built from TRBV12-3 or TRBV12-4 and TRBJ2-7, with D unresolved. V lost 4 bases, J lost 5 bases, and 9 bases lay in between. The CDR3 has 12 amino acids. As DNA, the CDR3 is TGTGCCAGCAGTTCCTTCACAGACGAGCAGTACTTC. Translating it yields CASSSFTDEQYF.

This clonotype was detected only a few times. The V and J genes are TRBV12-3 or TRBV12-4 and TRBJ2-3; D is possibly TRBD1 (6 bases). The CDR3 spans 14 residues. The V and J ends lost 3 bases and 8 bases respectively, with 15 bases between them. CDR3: CASSFGGDLATQYF. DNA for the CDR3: TGTGCCAGCAGTTTTGGGGGCGACTTGGCTACGCAGTATTTT.

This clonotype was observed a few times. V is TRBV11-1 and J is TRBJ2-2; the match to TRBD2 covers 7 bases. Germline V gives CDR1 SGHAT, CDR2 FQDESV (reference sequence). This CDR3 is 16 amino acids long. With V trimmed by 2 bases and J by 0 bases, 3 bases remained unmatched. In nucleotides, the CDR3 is TGTGCCAGCAGCTTACTTGCGGGGGCGAACACCGGGGAGCTGTTTTTT. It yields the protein CASSLLAGANTGELFF.

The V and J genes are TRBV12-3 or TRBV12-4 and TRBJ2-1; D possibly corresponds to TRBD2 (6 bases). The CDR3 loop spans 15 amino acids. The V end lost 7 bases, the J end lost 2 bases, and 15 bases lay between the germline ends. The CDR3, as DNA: TGTGCCAGCACCGTAGCGGAAGCAACCTACAATGAGCAGTTCTTC. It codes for CASTVAEATYNEQFF.

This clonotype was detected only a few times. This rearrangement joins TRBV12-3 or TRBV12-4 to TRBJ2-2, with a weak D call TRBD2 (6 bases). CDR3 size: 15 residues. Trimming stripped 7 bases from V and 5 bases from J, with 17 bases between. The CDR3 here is CASTPTDGGTGELFF. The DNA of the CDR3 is TGTGCCAGCACTCCCACAGATGGGGGGACCGGGGAGCTGTTTTTT.

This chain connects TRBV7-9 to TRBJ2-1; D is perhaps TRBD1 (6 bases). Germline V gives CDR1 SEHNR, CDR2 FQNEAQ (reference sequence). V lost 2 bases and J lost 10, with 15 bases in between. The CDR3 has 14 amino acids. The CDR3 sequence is CASSLPPRDTEQFF. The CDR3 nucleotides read TGTGCCAGCAGCTTACCCCCCCGGGACACAGAGCAGTTCTTC.

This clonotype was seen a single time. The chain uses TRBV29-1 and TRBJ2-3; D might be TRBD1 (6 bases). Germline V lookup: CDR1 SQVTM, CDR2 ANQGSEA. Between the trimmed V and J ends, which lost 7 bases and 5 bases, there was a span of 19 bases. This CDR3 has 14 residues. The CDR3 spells CSATGQLLIDTQYF. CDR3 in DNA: TGCAGCGCAACCGGACAGTTGCTCATAGATACGCAGTATTTT.

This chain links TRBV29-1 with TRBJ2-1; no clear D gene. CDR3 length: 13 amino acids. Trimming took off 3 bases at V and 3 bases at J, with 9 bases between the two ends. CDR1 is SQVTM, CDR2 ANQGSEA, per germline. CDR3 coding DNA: TGCAGCGTTGAGGCAGACCGCTACAATGAGCAGTTCTTC. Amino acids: CSVEADRYNEQFF.

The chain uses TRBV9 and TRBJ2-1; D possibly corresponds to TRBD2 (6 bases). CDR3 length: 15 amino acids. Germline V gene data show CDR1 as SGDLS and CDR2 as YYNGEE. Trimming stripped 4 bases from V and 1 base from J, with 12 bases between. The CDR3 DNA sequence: TGTGCCAGCAGCTCCCTGGCGGGATCCTACAATGAGCAGTTCTTC. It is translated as CASSSLAGSYNEQFF.

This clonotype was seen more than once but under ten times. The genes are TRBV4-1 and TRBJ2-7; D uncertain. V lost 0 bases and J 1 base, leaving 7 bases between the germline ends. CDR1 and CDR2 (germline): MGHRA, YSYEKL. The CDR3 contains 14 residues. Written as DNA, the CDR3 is TGCGCCAGCAGCCAAGACGAGGTTTCCTACGAGCAGTACTTC. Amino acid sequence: CASSQDEVSYEQYF.

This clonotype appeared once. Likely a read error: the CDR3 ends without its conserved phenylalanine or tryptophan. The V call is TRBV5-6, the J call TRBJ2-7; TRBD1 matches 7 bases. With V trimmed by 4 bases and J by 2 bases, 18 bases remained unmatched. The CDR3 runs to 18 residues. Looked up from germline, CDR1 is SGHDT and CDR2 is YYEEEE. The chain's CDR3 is CASSPLGQESVSPYEQYI. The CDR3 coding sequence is TGTGCCAGCAGCCCACTAGGACAGGAATCAGTCAGTCCCTACGAGCAGTACATC.

CDR3 residues: CASSRTYNEQFF. CDR3 DNA sequence: TGTGCCAGCAGTAGGACCTACAATGAGCAGTTCTTC. The V gene is TRBV27, the J gene TRBJ2-1; no clear D gene. The CDR3 loop spans 12 amino acids. Trimming left V 5 bases short and J 2 bases short, with 4 bases between. The germline V gene has CDR1 MNHEY and CDR2 SMNVEV (reference sequence).

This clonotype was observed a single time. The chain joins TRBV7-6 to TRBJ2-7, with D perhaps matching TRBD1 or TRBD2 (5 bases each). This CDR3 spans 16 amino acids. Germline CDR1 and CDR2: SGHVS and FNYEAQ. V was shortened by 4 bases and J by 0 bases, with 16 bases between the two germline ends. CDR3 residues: CASSSSQTEISYEQYF. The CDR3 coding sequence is TGTGCCAGCAGCTCTAGCCAGACAGAAATCTCCTACGAGCAGTACTTC.

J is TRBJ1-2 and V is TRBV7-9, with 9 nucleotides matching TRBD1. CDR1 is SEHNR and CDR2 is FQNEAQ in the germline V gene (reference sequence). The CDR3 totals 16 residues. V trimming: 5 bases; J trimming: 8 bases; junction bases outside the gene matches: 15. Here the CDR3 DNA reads TGTGCCAGCAGCAACTCCCCGGGACAGGGAATTAGAGGCTACACCTTC. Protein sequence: CASSNSPGQGIRGYTF.

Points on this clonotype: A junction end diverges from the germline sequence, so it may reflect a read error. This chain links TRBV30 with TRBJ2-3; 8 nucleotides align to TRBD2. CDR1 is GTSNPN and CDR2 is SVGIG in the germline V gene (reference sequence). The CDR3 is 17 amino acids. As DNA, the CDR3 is TGTGCCTGGGGTGTGGGTCCGGGAGGGGTCGGCACAGATACGCAGTATTTT. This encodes CAWGVGPGGVGTDTQYF.

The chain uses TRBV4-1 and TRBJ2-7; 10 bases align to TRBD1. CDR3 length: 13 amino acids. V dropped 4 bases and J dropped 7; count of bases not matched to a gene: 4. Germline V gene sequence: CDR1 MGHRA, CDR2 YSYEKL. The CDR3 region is CASSPTGGIEQYF. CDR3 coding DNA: TGCGCCAGCAGCCCGACAGGGGGCATAGAGCAGTACTTC.

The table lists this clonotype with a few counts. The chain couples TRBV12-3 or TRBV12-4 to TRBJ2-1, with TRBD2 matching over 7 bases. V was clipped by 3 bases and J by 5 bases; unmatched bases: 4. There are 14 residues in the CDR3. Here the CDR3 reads CASSFGGRNNEQFF. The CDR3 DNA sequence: TGTGCCAGCAGTTTTGGCGGGAGAAACAATGAGCAGTTCTTC.

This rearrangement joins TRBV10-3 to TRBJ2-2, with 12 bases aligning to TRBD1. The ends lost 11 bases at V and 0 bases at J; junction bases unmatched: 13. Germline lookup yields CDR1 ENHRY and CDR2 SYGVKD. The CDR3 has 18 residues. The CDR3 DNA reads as TGTGCCGGACGCCGGGACAGGGGGCCTTCAACGAACACCGGGGAGCTGTTTTTT. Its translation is CAGRRDRGPSTNTGELFF.